These T cell receptor beta chains were read from a single sample in a study of shared clonotypes between healthy human individuals. Data came from immunoSEQ multiplex PCR; TCRdb stores just in-frame clones and leaves some out. The table includes more than 400,000 clones, approximately 78% detected once. Sequenced input: PBMCs. These receptors all stem from a woman aged 40 to 50 in good health. Some clones in this sample may be carry-over from other donors' samples. Each CDR3 is given with its conserved first and last residue. Each record gives: CDR3 DNA, CDR3 protein, J gene, clone size, V gene, D gene. The D gene is left open where the match is weak. A clone size is listed for some rows: how often the clone was seen (once, few, many), or a class if it is expanded.

DNA: TGTGCCAGCAGCCTCCTCAGCGGCTACAATGAGCAGTTCTTC; CDR3: CASSLLSGYNEQFF; J: TRBJ2-1; size: .; V: TRBV7-8; D: .
DNA: TGTGCCAGCAGTTTATCCCTCCAGGGGTTCTCAACTAATGAAAAACTGTTTTTT; CDR3: CASSLSLQGFSTNEKLFF; J: TRBJ1-4; size: once; V: TRBV28; D: .
DNA: TGCGCCAGCAAACCGGGACTAGCGGGAGGGAATGAGCAGTTCTTC; CDR3: CASKPGLAGGNEQFF; J: TRBJ2-1; size: .; V: TRBV10-2; D: TRBD2
DNA: TGTGCCAGCTCACCGGTTAACCAAGAGACCCAGTACTTC; CDR3: CASSPVNQETQYF; J: TRBJ2-5; size: once; V: TRBV18; D: .
DNA: TGTGCCAGCAGCGATGACAGGGGGAGATCAGGCAATCAGCCCCAGCATTTT; CDR3: CASSDDRGRSGNQPQHF; J: TRBJ1-5; size: once; V: TRBV28; D: TRBD1
DNA: TGTGCCAGCAGCCTCTCGACTAGCGGGAGCTACAATGAGCAGTTCTTC; CDR3: CASSLSTSGSYNEQFF; J: TRBJ2-1; size: few; V: TRBV5-8; D: TRBD2
DNA: TGTGCCAGCATTCCCCAGAGCGATAATCAGCCCCAGCATTTT; CDR3: CASIPQSDNQPQHF; J: TRBJ1-5; size: .; V: TRBV28; D: .
DNA: TGTGCCAGCAGCTTAGACTGGAACCCTCTGGAGACCCAGTACTTC; CDR3: CASSLDWNPLETQYF; J: TRBJ2-5; size: .; V: TRBV7-2; D: .
DNA: TGTGCCAGCAGGCCTAGCGGGAGGGCGGGCACCGGGGAGCTGTTTTTT; CDR3: CASRPSGRAGTGELFF; J: TRBJ2-2; size: once; V: TRBV27; D: TRBD2
DNA: TGTGCCAGCAGTTTTCAGCCAGGTCAGAACACTGAAGCTTTCTTT; CDR3: CASSFQPGQNTEAFF; J: TRBJ1-1; size: few; V: TRBV27; D: .
DNA: TGTGCCAGCAGCTTATTGTCCGACAGAGGCTCCTACGAGCAGTACTTC; CDR3: CASSLLSDRGSYEQYF; J: TRBJ2-7; size: .; V: TRBV7-9; D: .
DNA: TGTGCCAGTAGCCCGGACAGGGTCTCGTACGAGCAGTACTTC; CDR3: CASSPDRVSYEQYF; J: TRBJ2-7; size: .; V: TRBV19; D: TRBD1
DNA: TGTGCCAGCAGCGTAGGACTTGGAAACACCATATATTTT; CDR3: CASSVGLGNTIYF; J: TRBJ1-3; size: .; V: TRBV9; D: .
DNA: TGTGCCAGTCTCGGTGGGAATAACTATGGCTACACCTTC; CDR3: CASLGGNNYGYTF; J: TRBJ1-2; size: .; V: TRBV28; D: .
DNA: TGTGCCAGCACCTTGGGGCGGACAGATACGCAGTATTTT; CDR3: CASTLGRTDTQYF; J: TRBJ2-3; size: .; V: TRBV7-6; D: .
DNA: TGTGCCCAAACCGGGACTAGCGGGAGTACGAAGCAGTTCTTC; CDR3: CAQTGTSGSTKQFF; J: TRBJ2-1; size: once; V: TRBV2; D: TRBD2
DNA: TGTGCCAGCAGCCCGACGACGGGAGGCCCAATGAATGAGCAGTTCTTC; CDR3: CASSPTTGGPMNEQFF; J: TRBJ2-1; size: .; V: TRBV9; D: TRBD2
DNA: TGTGCCAGCACCCCCTGGGCCTCCTACGAGCAGTACTTC; CDR3: CASTPWASYEQYF; J: TRBJ2-7; size: .; V: TRBV27; D: .
DNA: TGCGCCAGCAGCTCGGGACAGGCCTATGGCTACACCTTC; CDR3: CASSSGQAYGYTF; J: TRBJ1-2; size: .; V: TRBV5-1; D: TRBD1
DNA: TGTGCCAGCAGCGCGGCGGGACAGATCTACGAGCAGTACTTC; CDR3: CASSAAGQIYEQYF; J: TRBJ2-7; size: once; V: TRBV5-4; D: .
DNA: TGTGCCAGCAGGCTCGACAGCTCCTACGAGCAGTACTTC; CDR3: CASRLDSSYEQYF; J: TRBJ2-7; size: .; V: TRBV6-5; D: .
DNA: TGCGCCAGCAGCCAACCGGGACACCCCTCCTACGAGCAGTACTTC; CDR3: CASSQPGHPSYEQYF; J: TRBJ2-7; size: .; V: TRBV4-1; D: .
DNA: TGTGCCACCAGCAGAGGGCCGGGACAATCCTACGAGCAGTACTTC; CDR3: CATSRGPGQSYEQYF; J: TRBJ2-7; size: .; V: TRBV15; D: .
DNA: TGCGCCAGCAGCCAACAGGGGAACGGGGCCAACGTCCTGACTTTC; CDR3: CASSQQGNGANVLTF; J: TRBJ2-6; size: .; V: TRBV4-1; D: .
DNA: TGTGCCAGCAAAGAGCTCGCCGGGGTGGAATGGGAGACCCAGTACTTC; CDR3: CASKELAGVEWETQYF; J: TRBJ2-5; size: .; V: TRBV27; D: .
DNA: TGTGCCAGCAGTTTAGGGGGGGCGCAGGGCACTGAAGCTTTCTTT; CDR3: CASSLGGAQGTEAFF; J: TRBJ1-1; size: few; V: TRBV28; D: .
DNA: TGTGCCAGCAGCCCCAACTACGGTGAGCAGTTCTTC; CDR3: CASSPNYGEQFF; J: TRBJ2-1; size: .; V: TRBV7-2; D: .
DNA: TGTGCCAGCAGCTCCCCTATGGGGAGCGATACGCAGTATTTT; CDR3: CASSSPMGSDTQYF; J: TRBJ2-3; size: .; V: TRBV7-9; D: .
DNA: TGCGCCAGCAGCTTGCAGGCCAGCGGGAGCTCCTACAATGAGCAGTTCTTC; CDR3: CASSLQASGSSYNEQFF; J: TRBJ2-1; size: once; V: TRBV5-1; D: TRBD2
DNA: TGTGCCAGCAGTTATCGCGGGGATAATTCACCCCTCCACTTT; CDR3: CASSYRGDNSPLHF; J: TRBJ1-6; size: .; V: TRBV27; D: .
DNA: TGTGCCAGCAGCAAGGGTCTCAACAATGAGCAGTTCTTC; CDR3: CASSKGLNNEQFF; J: TRBJ2-1; size: .; V: TRBV27; D: .
DNA: TGTGCCATAACTAGCGGGATCCCACCCTACGAGCAGTACTTC; CDR3: CAITSGIPPYEQYF; J: TRBJ2-7; size: .; V: TRBV6-5; D: TRBD2
DNA: TGCAGCGTCCCGGCGGCTAGCCAAGGGTACGAGCAGTACTTC; CDR3: CSVPAASQGYEQYF; J: TRBJ2-7; size: .; V: TRBV29-1; D: .
DNA: TGTGCCAGCAGTGAACCGGGGCAGCCCCAGCATTTT; CDR3: CASSEPGQPQHF; J: TRBJ1-5; size: .; V: TRBV25-1; D: .
DNA: TGTGCCAGCAGCCCCCACAGGGCTTTCTGGGATCAGCCCCAGCATTTT; CDR3: CASSPHRAFWDQPQHF; J: TRBJ1-5; size: once; V: TRBV21-1; D: .
DNA: TGCGCCAGCAGCTTGCAGGTCGACACCGGGGAGCTGTTTTTT; CDR3: CASSLQVDTGELFF; J: TRBJ2-2; size: once; V: TRBV5-1; D: .
DNA: TGCGCCAGCAGCGGGGAGACCACTGAAGCTTTCTTT; CDR3: CASSGETTEAFF; J: TRBJ1-1; size: few; V: TRBV5-1; D: .
DNA: TGTGCCAGCAGCTTGGACAGGGTTAGCTCCTACGAGCAGTACTTC; CDR3: CASSLDRVSSYEQYF; J: TRBJ2-7; size: .; V: TRBV7-2; D: TRBD1
DNA: TGCGCCAGCAGTTCCACTAGCGCTAGCACAGATACGCAGTATTTT; CDR3: CASSSTSASTDTQYF; J: TRBJ2-3; size: .; V: TRBV5-1; D: TRBD2
DNA: TGTGCCAGCAGTGACAGCAGGGAGCCCGAGACCCAGTACTTC; CDR3: CASSDSREPETQYF; J: TRBJ2-5; size: .; V: TRBV6-1; D: .
DNA: TGTGCCAGCAGTTTATCAGGGGATGGGTATCAGCCCCAGCATTTT; CDR3: CASSLSGDGYQPQHF; J: TRBJ1-5; size: .; V: TRBV6-5; D: .
DNA: TGTGCCAGCAGCTTAAATCGGAACACCGGGGAGCTGTTTTTT; CDR3: CASSLNRNTGELFF; J: TRBJ2-2; size: .; V: TRBV7-3; D: .
DNA: TGTGCCAGCAGCGAGGGGCGCACAACTAATGAAAAACTGTTTTTT; CDR3: CASSEGRTTNEKLFF; J: TRBJ1-4; size: .; V: TRBV9; D: .
DNA: TGTGCCAGTAGTATGCAAACAGGGAACGAGCAGTACTTC; CDR3: CASSMQTGNEQYF; J: TRBJ2-7; size: .; V: TRBV19; D: .
DNA: TGTGCCAGCAGCTTGGAAGGGACTGTGGGATATGGCTACACCTTC; CDR3: CASSLEGTVGYGYTF; J: TRBJ1-2; size: .; V: TRBV7-9; D: .
DNA: TGTGCCAGCAGCCAAGAGGGGACCCAGGCGGATACGCAGTATTTT; CDR3: CASSQEGTQADTQYF; J: TRBJ2-3; size: few; V: TRBV4-2; D: .
DNA: TGCGCCAGCAGCTTGGGGGAGCAGACCTCCTACAATGAGCAGTTCTTC; CDR3: CASSLGEQTSYNEQFF; J: TRBJ2-1; size: .; V: TRBV5-1; D: .
DNA: TGTGCCAGTAGTATGGGGGACCAAACCTACGAGCAGTACTTC; CDR3: CASSMGDQTYEQYF; J: TRBJ2-7; size: .; V: TRBV19; D: .
DNA: TGCGCCAGCAGCCAAGATCCTGGGGCCTTTCAGCCCCAGCATTTT; CDR3: CASSQDPGAFQPQHF; J: TRBJ1-5; size: few; V: TRBV4-1; D: .
DNA: TGTGCCAGCAGCACTAGCGGGTCCAGCTCCTACAATGAGCAGTTCTTC; CDR3: CASSTSGSSSYNEQFF; J: TRBJ2-1; size: .; V: TRBV7-2; D: TRBD2
DNA: TGCGCCAGCAGGCCCACAGCCCTGGGAGGCTACACCTTC; CDR3: CASRPTALGGYTF; J: TRBJ1-2; size: .; V: TRBV10-1; D: .
DNA: TGTGCCAGCTCCCAAGGGGGCAGGGGGCAATCACCCCTCCACTTT; CDR3: CASSQGGRGQSPLHF; J: TRBJ1-6; size: .; V: TRBV28; D: TRBD1